The entry that follows covers one T cell receptor beta chain sequence. Trimming removed 6 bases from V and 0 bases from J; junction bases left unmatched: 14. CDR1 is KGHDR and CDR2 is SFDVKD in the germline V gene. The CDR3 runs 18 residues. Clones were sequenced by immunoSEQ multiplex PCR, and TCRdb holds only the in-frame ones, with some missing. Of about 99,000 clones in the sample, 65% to 90% are singletons; the top ten hold around 4.8%. These data belong to a study of blood T cell repertoires in COVID-19. About the study: Collection of acute and convalescent COVID-19 samples took place in the United States, Italy and Spain.

Input material: peripheral blood. The TCR comes from a man between 60 and 75 years old with acute or convalescent COVID-19. This chain joins TRBV24-1 and TRBJ2-3; 7 bases line up with TRBD2. The CDR3 spells CATSLGEGFGGSTDTQYF. The CDR3, as DNA: TGTGCCACCAGTCTAGGGGAGGGTTTTGGGGGTAGCACAGATACGCAGTATTTT.